The rows below give T cell receptor beta chains drawn from one sample of a study of post-analysis software for immune sequencing data. TCRdb fed the PCR reads into MiXCR, producing one record per CDR3 protein. This table has 800,000 to 950,000 distinct CDR3 sequences, 53% appearing once. The source material was blood. Receptors originate from a girl under 18 with multiple sclerosis. The CDR3 runs from the conserved cysteine through the conserved F or W. D genes are given only for firm matches. Size values are once, few and many counts, or a class for expanded clones, and some rows have none.

TRBJ2-7 | TRBV7-9 | TRBD2 | once | 16 | TGTGCCAGCGAGACTAGCGGGAGGGCCCTAGGCTACGAGCAGTACTTC | CASETSGRALGYEQYF
TRBJ1-1 | TRBV29-1 | - | few | 11 | TGCAGCGCCGAGGCGGGTACTGAAGCTTTCTTT | CSAEAGTEAFF
TRBJ2-1 | TRBV24-1 | - | - | 14 | TGTGCCACCAGTGATACGTTTCTAGGGGATGAGCAGTTCTTC | CATSDTFLGDEQFF
TRBJ2-7 | TRBV10-3 | - | - | 11 | TGTGCCATCAGTGAGTCGAGTGTTAAGTACTTC | CAISESSVKYF
TRBJ1-2 | TRBV24-1 | - | - | 20 | TGTGCCACCAGACCATCTCTAGCGGGCGTTGAGAATGAGCAGTTCTATGGCTACACCTTC | CATRPSLAGVENEQFYGYTF
TRBJ2-3 | TRBV5-6 | - | - | 21 | TGTGCCAGCAGCTTGTTGTTGTCTAGCCCAGGAGTCCTTTCTAGCACAGATACGCAGTATTTT | CASSLLLSSPGVLSSTDTQYF
TRBJ2-1 | TRBV5-1 | TRBD1 | few | 15 | TGCGCCAGCAGCTTGGGAGGGACAGTGCTCAATGAGCAGTTCTTC | CASSLGGTVLNEQFF
TRBJ1-1 | TRBV29-1 | TRBD1 | few | 17 | TGCAGCGTCCTCCGGGACAGGGCCCATACCATGAACACTGAAGCTTTCTTT | CSVLRDRAHTMNTEAFF
TRBJ1-6 | TRBV9 | - | few | 19 | TGTGCCAGCAGCGCAGACATAATTGCAGGTAGACTAGGTGATTCACCCCTCCACTTT | CASSADIIAGRLGDSPLHF
TRBJ1-2 | TRBV7-2 | TRBD1 | few | 17 | TGTGCCAGCAGCTTAGAATCCCCGACAGGGAGCAACTATGGCTACACCTTC | CASSLESPTGSNYGYTF
TRBJ2-6 | TRBV20-1 | TRBD1 | - | 16 | TGCAGTGCTCCGGCGGACAGGGCGACTGGGGCCAACGTCCTGACTTTC | CSAPADRATGANVLTF
TRBJ1-1 | TRBV11-1 | - | once | 15 | TGTGCCAGCAGCCCTGACGACGGGACGGAGGGTGAAGCTTTCTTT | CASSPDDGTEGEAFF
TRBJ2-3 | TRBV27 | - | - | 15 | TGTGCCAGCAGTCACCCGGCGGGCGGCACAGATACGCAGTATTTT | CASSHPAGGTDTQYF
TRBJ2-1 | TRBV20-1 | - | - | 12 | TGCAGTGGACTCACATTAGCCAATGAGCAGTTCTTC | CSGLTLANEQFF
TRBJ1-1 | TRBV4-1 | - | - | 14 | TGCGCCAGCAGCCAAGCTCGAGGGGGGATTGAAGCTTTCTTT | CASSQARGGIEAFF
TRBJ2-5 | TRBV29-1 | TRBD1 | - | 13 | TGCAGCGTACCGACAGGGGGCCAAGAGACCCAGTACTTC | CSVPTGGQETQYF
TRBJ2-1 | TRBV7-3 | - | - | 19 | TGTGCCAGCAGCTTAACAGGCTATTCGAGGCGGGATCTGCGCAATGAGCAGTTCTTC | CASSLTGYSRRDLRNEQFF
TRBJ2-5 | TRBV12-3/TRBV12-4 | - | few | 15 | TGTGCCAGCAGTTTCCGGGGGGCGCCGGGGGAGACCCAGTACTTC | CASSFRGAPGETQYF
TRBJ1-2 | TRBV12-3/TRBV12-4 | - | - | 13 | TGTGCCAGCGGGAGATCGGGCGAGGGTGGCTACACCTTC | CASGRSGEGGYTF
TRBJ1-1 | TRBV20-1 | - | - | 13 | TGCAGTGCTAGGGCAGGCCTTGGCACTGAAGCTTTCTTT | CSARAGLGTEAFF
TRBJ2-5 | TRBV7-6 | - | - | 14 | TGTGCCAGCAGCTCCGGTGGTGGCCAAGAGACCCAGTACTTC | CASSSGGGQETQYF
TRBJ1-4 | TRBV21-1 | - | - | 16 | TGTGCCAGCAGCAAAGGGCTATACGGACTTCCGGAAAAACTGTTTTTT | CASSKGLYGLPEKLFF
TRBJ2-1 | TRBV20-1 | TRBD2 | - | 13 | TGCAGTGCTAGTCTCACTAGCGGGATCAATCAGTTCTTC | CSASLTSGINQFF
TRBJ2-7 | TRBV20-1 | - | once | 14 | TGCAGTGCCCAAGCCTCGTCCTTCTCCTACGAGCAGTACTTC | CSAQASSFSYEQYF
TRBJ1-6 | TRBV7-9 | - | - | 13 | TGTGCCACCCAATTGGGGGTAAATTCACCCCTCCACTTT | CATQLGVNSPLHF
TRBJ2-1 | TRBV7-9 | - | - | 14 | TGTGCCAGCAGCTTGGCGCTGCGGGAAGGCGAGCAGTTCTTC | CASSLALREGEQFF
TRBJ1-4 | TRBV29-1 | TRBD1 | - | 12 | TGCAGCGTAACAGGGGTTAATGAAAAACTGTTTTTT | CSVTGVNEKLFF
TRBJ1-5 | TRBV29-1 | TRBD1 | few | 14 | TGCAGCGTGAAGGGACAGGGCCTCCATCAGCCCCAGCATTTT | CSVKGQGLHQPQHF
TRBJ2-5 | TRBV20-1 | TRBD1 | - | 14 | TGCAGTGCTAGTGCGGACAGGGGAAGAGAGACCCAGTACTTC | CSASADRGRETQYF
TRBJ2-7 | TRBV6-5 | - | - | 14 | TGTGCCAGCAAAGCACCGGGACTCTCCTACGAGCAGTACTTC | CASKAPGLSYEQYF
TRBJ1-2 | TRBV5-1 | - | few | 14 | TGCGCCAGCAGCTCGCAACAGGGCGACTATGGCTACACCTTC | CASSSQQGDYGYTF
TRBJ2-5 | TRBV19 | - | - | 15 | TGTGCCAGTAGTATGGATTGGACTGTTGGAGAGACCCAGTACTTC | CASSMDWTVGETQYF
TRBJ2-1 | TRBV3-1 | - | few | 18 | TGTGCCAGCAGCCAAGATTTTGTCTTGGCAGGAACCTACAATGAGCAGTTCTTC | CASSQDFVLAGTYNEQFF
TRBJ2-7 | TRBV7-9 | TRBD1 | - | 15 | TGTGCCAGCAATCCACTGGGACAGGGTAGAAACGAGCAGTACTTC | CASNPLGQGRNEQYF
TRBJ2-7 | TRBV7-2 | - | - | 15 | TGTGCCAGCAGACTCCTGTTCCTCGGTCCCTACGAGCAGTACTTC | CASRLLFLGPYEQYF
TRBJ1-5 | TRBV4-1 | - | - | 14 | TGCGCCAGCAGCCAAGTTTTAGGCGGGGAACCCCAGCATTTT | CASSQVLGGEPQHF
TRBJ2-7 | TRBV7-6 | TRBD2 | - | 15 | TGTGCCAGCAGCCCGGGACTAGCGGGGAGTAATGAGCAGTACTTC | CASSPGLAGSNEQYF
TRBJ2-7 | TRBV5-1 | - | once | 14 | TGCGCCAGCAGCTTGTCCGAGGGGTCCTACGAGCAGTACTTC | CASSLSEGSYEQYF
TRBJ2-7 | TRBV4-1 | - | - | 13 | TGCGCCAGCAGCCACCCCCAGGGAGGCGAGCAGTACTTC | CASSHPQGGEQYF
TRBJ2-1 | TRBV4-1 | - | - | 14 | TGCGCCAGCAGCCACGATGCTAGTGCCAATGAGCAGTTCTTC | CASSHDASANEQFF
TRBJ2-7 | TRBV29-1 | TRBD2 | - | 15 | TGCAGCGTGCCAGTCTTACTAGCGGGGCCCTACGAGCAGTACTTC | CSVPVLLAGPYEQYF
TRBJ2-7 | TRBV7-2 | - | - | 16 | TGTGCCAGCAGCCACAGGGGGGGGGACACAGCCTACGAGCAGTACTTC | CASSHRGGDTAYEQYF
TRBJ2-6 | TRBV5-1 | - | few | 16 | TGCGCCAGCAGAGCACAGGCGAGCTCTGGGGCCAACGTCCTGACTTTC | CASRAQASSGANVLTF
TRBJ1-5 | TRBV12-3/TRBV12-4 | TRBD1 | - | 15 | TGTGCCAGCAGTTTGGACAGGGGAGAGGATCAGCCCCAGCATTTT | CASSLDRGEDQPQHF
TRBJ2-7 | TRBV12-3/TRBV12-4 | - | - | 14 | TGTGCCAGCAGTGTCCGGGAAGTCTCCAACGAGCAGTACTTC | CASSVREVSNEQYF
TRBJ1-1 | TRBV3-1 | - | few | 15 | TGTGCCAGCAGCCAAGAGATCCGGGGAGGCACTGAAGCTTTCTTT | CASSQEIRGGTEAFF
TRBJ2-7 | TRBV7-9 | - | few | 14 | TGTGCCAGCAGCTTAGTAGGGACCAGTAGCGAGCAGTACTTC | CASSLVGTSSEQYF
TRBJ1-2 | TRBV10-3 | - | - | 12 | TGTGCCATCCAAAAGGACGGATATGGCTACACCTTC | CAIQKDGYGYTF